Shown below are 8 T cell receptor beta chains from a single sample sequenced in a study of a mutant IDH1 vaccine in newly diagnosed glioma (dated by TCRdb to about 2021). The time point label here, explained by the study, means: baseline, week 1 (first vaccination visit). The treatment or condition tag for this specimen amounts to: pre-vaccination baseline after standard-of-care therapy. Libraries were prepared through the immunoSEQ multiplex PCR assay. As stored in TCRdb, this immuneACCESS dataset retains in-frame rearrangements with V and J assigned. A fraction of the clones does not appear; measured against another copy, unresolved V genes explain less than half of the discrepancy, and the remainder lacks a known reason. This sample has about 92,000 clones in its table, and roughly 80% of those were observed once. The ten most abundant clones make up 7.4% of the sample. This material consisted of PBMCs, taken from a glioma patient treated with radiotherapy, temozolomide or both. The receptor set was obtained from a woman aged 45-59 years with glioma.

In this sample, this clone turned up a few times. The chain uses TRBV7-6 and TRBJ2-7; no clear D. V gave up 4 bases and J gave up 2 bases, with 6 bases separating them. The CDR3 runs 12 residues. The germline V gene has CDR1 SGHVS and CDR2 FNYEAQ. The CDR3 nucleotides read TGTGCCAGCAGCTCCCAAACCTACGAGCAGTACTTC. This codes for CASSSQTYEQYF. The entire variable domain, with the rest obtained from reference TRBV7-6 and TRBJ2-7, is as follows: GAGVSQSPRYKVTKRGQDVALRCDPISGHVSLYWYRQALGQGPEFLTYFNYEAQQDKSGLPNDRFSAERPEGSISTLTIQRTEQRDSAMYRCASSSQTYEQYFGPGTRLTVT.

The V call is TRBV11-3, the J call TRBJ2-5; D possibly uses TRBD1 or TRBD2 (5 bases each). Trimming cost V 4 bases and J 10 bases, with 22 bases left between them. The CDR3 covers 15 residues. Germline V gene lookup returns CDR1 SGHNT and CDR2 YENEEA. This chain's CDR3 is CASSSGTSPMLGQYF. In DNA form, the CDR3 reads TGTGCCAGCAGCTCCGGGACCTCTCCAATGTTGGGCCAGTACTTC.

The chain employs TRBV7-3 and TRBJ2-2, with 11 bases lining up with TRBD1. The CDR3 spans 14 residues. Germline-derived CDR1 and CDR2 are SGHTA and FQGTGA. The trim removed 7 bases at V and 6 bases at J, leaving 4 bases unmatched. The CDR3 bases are TGTGCCAGCAAATTGGGACAGGGGGCCGGGGAGCTGTTTTTT. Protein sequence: CASKLGQGAGELFF.

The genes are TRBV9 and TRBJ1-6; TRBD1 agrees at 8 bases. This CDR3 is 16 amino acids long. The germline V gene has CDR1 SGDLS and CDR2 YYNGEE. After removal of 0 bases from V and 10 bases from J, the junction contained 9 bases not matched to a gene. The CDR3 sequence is CASSVEGGQGNSPLHF. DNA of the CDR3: TGTGCCAGCAGCGTAGAGGGAGGACAGGGTAACTCACCCCTCCACTTT.

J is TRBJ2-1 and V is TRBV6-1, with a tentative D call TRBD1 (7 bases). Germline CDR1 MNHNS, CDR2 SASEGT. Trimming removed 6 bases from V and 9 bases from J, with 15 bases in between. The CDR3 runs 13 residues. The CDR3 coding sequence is TGTGCCAGCAGGCAAAACAGGGGAGGTGAGCAGTTCTTC. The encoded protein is CASRQNRGGEQFF.

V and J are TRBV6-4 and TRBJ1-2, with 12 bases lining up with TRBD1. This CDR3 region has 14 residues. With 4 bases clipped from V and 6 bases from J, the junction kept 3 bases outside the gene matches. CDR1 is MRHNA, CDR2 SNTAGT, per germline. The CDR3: CASSAGTGGDGYTF. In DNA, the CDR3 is TGTGCCAGCAGTGCCGGGACAGGGGGCGATGGCTACACCTTC.

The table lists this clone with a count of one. CDR3 sequence reads: CASSPIVSYGYTF. For the CDR3, the DNA is TGTGCCAGCTCACCAATAGTATCCTATGGCTACACCTTC. This rearrangement joins TRBV18 to TRBJ1-2; D uncertain. Deletions cut 2 bases from V and 4 bases from J, with 8 bases between. Germline CDR1 KGHSH, CDR2 LQKENI. There are 13 residues in the CDR3. Complete variable domain (other parts from reference TRBV18 and TRBJ1-2): NAGVMQNPRHLVRRRGQEARLRCSPMKGHSHVYWYRQLPEEGLKFMVYLQKENIIDESGMPKERFSAEFPKEGPSILRIQQVVRGDSAAYFCASSPIVSYGYTFGSGTRLTVV.

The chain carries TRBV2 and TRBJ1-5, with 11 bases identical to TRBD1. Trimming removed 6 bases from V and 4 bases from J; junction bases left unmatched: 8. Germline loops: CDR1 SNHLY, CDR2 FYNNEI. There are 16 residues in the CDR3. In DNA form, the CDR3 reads TGTGCCAGCAGCCCCGGGACAGGGGGGGGGAATCAGCCCCAGCATTTT. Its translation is CASSPGTGGGNQPQHF. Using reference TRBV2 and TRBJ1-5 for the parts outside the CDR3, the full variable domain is EPEVTQTPSHQVTQMGQEVILRCVPISNHLYFYWYRQILGQKVEFLVSFYNNEISEKSEIFDDQFSVERPDGSNFTLKIRSTKLEDSAMYFCASSPGTGGGNQPQHFGDGTRLSIL.